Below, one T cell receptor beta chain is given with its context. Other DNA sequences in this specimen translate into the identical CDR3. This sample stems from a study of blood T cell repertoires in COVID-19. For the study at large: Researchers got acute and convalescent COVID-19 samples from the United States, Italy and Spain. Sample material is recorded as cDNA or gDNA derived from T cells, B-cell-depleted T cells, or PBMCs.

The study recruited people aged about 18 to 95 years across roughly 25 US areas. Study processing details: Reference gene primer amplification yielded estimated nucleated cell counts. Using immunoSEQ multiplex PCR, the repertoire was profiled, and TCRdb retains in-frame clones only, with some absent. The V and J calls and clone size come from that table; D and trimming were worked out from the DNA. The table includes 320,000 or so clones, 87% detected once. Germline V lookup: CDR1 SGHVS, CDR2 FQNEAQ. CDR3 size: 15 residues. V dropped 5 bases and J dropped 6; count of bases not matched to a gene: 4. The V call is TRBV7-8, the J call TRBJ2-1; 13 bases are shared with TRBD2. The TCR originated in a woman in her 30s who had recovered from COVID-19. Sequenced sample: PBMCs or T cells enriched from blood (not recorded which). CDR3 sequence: CASSLLAGGRNEQFF. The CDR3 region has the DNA TGTGCCAGCAGCCTACTAGCGGGGGGGCGCAATGAGCAGTTCTTC.